A selection of T cell receptor beta chains follows, all from one sample in a study of T cell responses to AZD1222 COVID-19 vaccine. Assay: immunoSEQ multiplex PCR; the TCRdb copy retains only in-frame clones and omits some. The sample yields approximately 140,000 clones, under 95% seen once. Sample: peripheral blood, taken 28 days after the second dose of the MenACWY control vaccine. The receptors stem from an adult who received the MenACWY meningococcal vaccine as a control. Both conserved end residues are part of each CDR3. A D gene is named only where the DNA matches it firmly. Expanded clones are given a class, and other clones once, few, many or no size at all.

TRBJ2-3 | TRBD2 | TRBV12-5 | once | CASGLDRGGATDTQYF | TGTGCTAGTGGTTTGGATCGCGGGGGGGCCACAGATACGCAGTATTTT
TRBJ2-3 | TRBD2 | TRBV12-3/TRBV12-4 | . | CASRPPARGGPHF | TGTGCCAGCAGACCGCCTGCCCGGGGGGGGCCCCATTTT
TRBJ2-2 | . | TRBV6-2/TRBV6-3 | . | CASSYSGGLRNTGELFF | TGTGCCAGCAGTTACTCCGGGGGACTCCGGAACACCGGGGAGCTGTTTTTT
TRBJ2-7 | . | TRBV7-2 | . | CASSSKSGPSYEQYF | TGTGCCAGCAGCTCAAAATCGGGGCCTTCCTACGAGCAGTACTTC
TRBJ2-1 | . | TRBV9 | . | CASSVANEQFF | TGTGCCAGCAGCGTTGCAAATGAGCAGTTCTTC
TRBJ1-6 | . | TRBV29-1 | . | CSSRQYGTGESPLHF | TGCAGCTCCCGCCAATATGGCACCGGGGAATCACCCCTCCACTTT
TRBJ2-3 | . | TRBV24-1 | few | CATSDPRDISTDTQYF | TGTGCCACCAGTGATCCCCGGGACATCAGCACAGATACGCAGTATTTT
TRBJ1-6 | . | TRBV3-1/TRBV3-2 | . | CASSQDGTRGSPLHF | TGTGCCAGCAGCCAAGATGGAACCAGGGGTTCACCCCTCCACTTT
TRBJ2-1 | TRBD2 | TRBV6-5 | . | CASNIAGGSYNEQFF | TGTGCCAGCAACATAGCGGGGGGGTCCTACAATGAGCAGTTCTTC
TRBJ2-3 | TRBD1 | TRBV11-3 | . | CASSTGQGPTDTQYF | TGTGCCAGCAGCACGGGACAGGGACCCACAGATACGCAGTATTTT
TRBJ2-1 | TRBD2 | TRBV28 | . | CASSRLAGIANEQFF | TGTGCCAGCAGCCGACTAGCGGGAATCGCCAATGAGCAGTTCTTC
TRBJ2-1 | . | TRBV5-1 | . | CASSGRSENNEQFF | TGCGCCAGCAGCGGTCGTAGCGAAAACAATGAGCAGTTCTTC
TRBJ2-7 | . | TRBV19 | once | CASSILAESSYEQYF | TGTGCCAGTAGTATCCTCGCAGAAAGCTCCTACGAGCAGTACTTC
TRBJ1-4 | TRBD1 | TRBV5-6 | . | CASSQDRDEKLFF | TGTGCCAGCAGCCAGGACAGGGATGAAAAACTGTTTTTT
TRBJ1-1 | . | TRBV10-1 | once | CASSEWTANTEAFF | TGCGCCAGCAGTGAATGGACAGCGAACACTGAAGCTTTCTTT
TRBJ1-6 | TRBD1 | TRBV3-1/TRBV3-2 | . | CASSGGQGWDSSYNSPLHF | TGTGCCAGCAGCGGAGGACAGGGGTGGGATAGCTCCTATAATTCACCCCTCCACTTT
TRBJ2-7 | . | TRBV20-1 | once | CSASLGGNGPYEQYF | TGCAGTGCTAGTTTGGGTGGTAATGGACCCTACGAGCAGTACTTC
TRBJ1-5 | TRBD1 | TRBV18 | . | CASSPWQGARGNQPQHF | TGTGCCAGCTCACCGTGGCAGGGGGCGCGAGGCAATCAGCCCCAGCATTTT
TRBJ2-5 | TRBD2 | TRBV7-7 | . | CASSSSSGGETQYF | TGTGCCAGCAGTTCCTCTAGCGGGGGAGAGACCCAGTACTTC
TRBJ1-5 | . | TRBV3-1/TRBV3-2 | . | CASSRQGQPQHF | TGTGCCAGCAGCCGGCAGGGACAGCCCCAGCATTTT
TRBJ1-3 | TRBD1 | TRBV11-2 | . | CASSLVGQANTIYF | TGTGCCAGCAGCTTAGTCGGACAGGCAAACACCATATATTTT
TRBJ2-7 | TRBD1 | TRBV5-1 | . | CASSSGQGANEQYF | TGCGCCAGCAGCTCAGGACAGGGGGCAAACGAGCAGTACTTC
TRBJ1-5 | . | TRBV28 | once | CASSLVDNSNQPQHF | TGTGCCAGCAGTTTGGTAGATAATAGCAATCAGCCCCAGCATTTT
TRBJ2-1 | TRBD2 | TRBV16 | . | CASSARSGSSYEQFF | TGTGCCAGCAGCGCTCGTAGCGGGAGCAGCTATGAGCAGTTCTTC
TRBJ1-1 | . | TRBV5-1 | once | CASSLMGTMNTVGAFF | TGCGCCAGCAGCTTGATGGGAACCATGAACACTGTCGGAGCTTTCTTT
TRBJ2-5 | TRBD1 | TRBV4-3 | . | CASSRGQGAETQYF | TGCGCCAGCAGCCGTGGACAGGGGGCAGAGACCCAGTACTTC
TRBJ1-3 | . | TRBV6-5 | . | CASRQQGTIYF | TGTGCCAGCAGGCAACAGGGTACCATATATTTT
TRBJ1-1 | TRBD1 | TRBV5-5 | . | CASSWSITGVNTEAFF | TGTGCCAGCAGCTGGAGCATCACAGGGGTGAACACTGAAGCTTTCTTT
TRBJ2-1 | TRBD1 | TRBV19 | . | CASSIAGQGNEQFF | TGTGCCAGTAGTATAGCGGGACAGGGCAATGAGCAGTTCTTC
TRBJ1-2 | TRBD1 | TRBV5-1 | . | CASSLDRVYGYTF | TGCGCCAGCAGCCTAGACAGGGTCTATGGCTACACCTTC
TRBJ1-5 | . | TRBV5-1 | . | CASSPQGNQPQHF | TGCGCCAGCAGCCCGCAGGGGAATCAGCCCCAGCATTTT
TRBJ2-1 | . | TRBV7-2 | . | CASSLAGDYNEQFF | TGTGCCAGCAGCTTAGCGGGAGACTACAATGAGCAGTTCTTC
TRBJ2-3 | . | TRBV14 | . | CASSRTVRTDTQYF | TGTGCCAGCAGCCGGACGGTACGCACAGATACGCAGTATTTT
TRBJ2-7 | . | TRBV6-2/TRBV6-3 | once | CASSYERHGAKLYEQYF | TGTGCCAGCAGTTACGAAAGGCATGGGGCTAAACTCTACGAGCAGTACTTC
TRBJ2-3 | TRBD1 | TRBV6-1 | . | CASSARSGTGSTDTQYF | TGTGCCAGCAGTGCTCGGTCCGGGACAGGGAGCACAGATACGCAGTATTTT
TRBJ2-7 | . | TRBV27 | . | CASRYRTEGSYEQYF | TGTGCCAGCAGGTACCGGACTGAAGGGTCCTACGAGCAGTACTTC
TRBJ1-1 | . | TRBV25-1 | . | CASSDPGGNTEAFF | TGTGCCAGCAGTGATCCAGGCGGAAACACTGAAGCTTTCTTT
TRBJ2-7 | . | TRBV29-1 | few | CSVEGLTWDPYEQYF | TGCAGCGTTGAAGGACTGACTTGGGACCCCTACGAGCAGTACTTC
TRBJ2-3 | TRBD2 | TRBV6-5 | . | CASSLAGTGSDTQYF | TGTGCCAGCAGTCTAGCGGGAACCGGTTCAGATACGCAGTATTTT
TRBJ1-2 | . | TRBV18 | . | CASSPGTQGVYGYTF | TGTGCCAGCTCACCAGGGACACAAGGGGTCTATGGCTACACCTTC
TRBJ1-4 | . | TRBV18 | . | CASSPPSGPEKLFF | TGTGCCAGCTCACCGCCCTCAGGGCCCGAAAAACTGTTTTTT
TRBJ1-5 | TRBD1 | TRBV18 | . | CASSQQGAGNQPQHF | TGTGCCAGCTCACAGCAGGGGGCCGGCAATCAGCCCCAGCATTTT
TRBJ1-1 | TRBD1 | TRBV5-1 | . | CASSLMGQGDTEAFF | TGCGCCAGCAGCTTGATGGGACAGGGGGACACTGAAGCTTTCTTT
TRBJ1-1 | . | TRBV11-2 | . | CASSPVVSEAFF | TGTGCCAGCAGCCCAGTGGTCTCTGAAGCTTTCTTT
TRBJ1-6 | . | TRBV7-2 | . | CASSLGFSPLHF | TGTGCCAGCAGCTTAGGTTTTTCACCCCTCCACTTT
TRBJ2-5 | . | TRBV28 | once | CASTSGVRETQYF | TGTGCCAGCACCTCGGGGGTGCGGGAGACCCAGTACTTC
TRBJ1-3 | . | TRBV6-2/TRBV6-3 | . | CASSYDFLGNTIYF | TGTGCCAGCAGTTACGACTTCCTCGGAAACACCATATATTTT
TRBJ2-5 | TRBD2 | TRBV4-2 | . | CASSQVLAGGLGEETQYF | TGTGCCAGCAGCCAAGTATTAGCGGGGGGGCTAGGGGAGGAGACCCAGTACTTC
TRBJ2-5 | . | TRBV29-1 | many | CSVEAERGRAETQYF | TGCAGCGTTGAGGCGGAGAGGGGGAGGGCGGAGACCCAGTACTTC
TRBJ2-5 | TRBD2 | TRBV9 | . | CASSGSSGGGQETQYF | TGTGCCAGCAGCGGCTCTAGCGGGGGGGGCCAAGAGACCCAGTACTTC
TRBJ1-1 | . | TRBV6-5 | few | CASSYRQNTEAFF | TGTGCCAGCAGTTATAGACAGAACACTGAAGCTTTCTTT
TRBJ2-5 | . | TRBV6-5 | once | CASRRDGQETQYF | TGTGCCAGCAGGCGGGACGGCCAAGAGACCCAGTACTTC
TRBJ1-2 | . | TRBV6-5 | . | CASSYQGNGYTF | TGTGCCAGCAGTTACCAAGGGAATGGCTACACCTTC